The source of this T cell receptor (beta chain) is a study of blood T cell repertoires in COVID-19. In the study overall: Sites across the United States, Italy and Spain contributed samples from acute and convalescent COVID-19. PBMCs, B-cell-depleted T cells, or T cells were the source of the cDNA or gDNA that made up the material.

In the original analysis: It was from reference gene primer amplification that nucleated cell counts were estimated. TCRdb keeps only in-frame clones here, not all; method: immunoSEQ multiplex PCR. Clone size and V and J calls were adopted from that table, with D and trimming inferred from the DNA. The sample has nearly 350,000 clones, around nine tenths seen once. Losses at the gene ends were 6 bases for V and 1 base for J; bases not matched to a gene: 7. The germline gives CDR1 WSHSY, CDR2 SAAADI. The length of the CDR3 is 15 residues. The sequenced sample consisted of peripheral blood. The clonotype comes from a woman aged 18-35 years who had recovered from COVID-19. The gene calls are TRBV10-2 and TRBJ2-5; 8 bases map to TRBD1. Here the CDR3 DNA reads TGCGCCAGCAGAGAAGACAGGGGACTCCAAGAGACCCAGTACTTC. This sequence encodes CASREDRGLQETQYF.